Below are 24 T cell receptor beta chains sequenced from a single sample in a study of cytomegalovirus exposure and HLA in healthy donors (dated by TCRdb to 2016 to 2017). The library was made by the immunoSEQ multiplex PCR assay. TCRdb limited this immuneACCESS table to in-frame rearrangements with V and J called. A share of clones is missing; checked studies link under half to unresolved V genes, and the rest is unexplained. The sample table holds approximately 130,000 clones, of which around 85% were seen once. Roughly 1.9% of the sample is in the top ten clones. Sequenced material: PBMCs. The receptor source for this set is a woman younger than 45 in good health and CMV-seronegative.

This clone was detected a few times. The CDR3 coding sequence is TGTGCCAGCAGTGCCCCAGGAGGGTTACGGAACACTGAAGCTTTCTTT. This sequence encodes CASSAPGGLRNTEAFF. The rearrangement uses TRBV6-1 and TRBJ1-1; D is uncertain. Per germline, CDR1 MNHNS and CDR2 SASEGT. With 4 bases removed from V and 1 base from J, the gap between germline ends came to 16 bases. The CDR3 extends over 16 amino acids.

Only one count was recorded for this clone. The chain joins TRBV9 to TRBJ1-1; D might be TRBD1 (5 bases). Between the trimmed V and J ends, which lost 0 bases and 5 bases, there was a span of 11 bases. The length of the CDR3 is 14 residues. The germline CDR1 and CDR2 sequences are SGDLS and YYNGEE. CDR3 DNA sequence: TGTGCCAGCAGCGTAGGAGTCAGGGAAACTGAAGCTTTCTTT. Protein: CASSVGVRETEAFF.

The V call is TRBV7-9, the J call TRBJ1-1; D is perhaps TRBD1 (5 bases). V was clipped by 8 bases and J by 2 bases, with 18 bases between them. There are 15 residues in the CDR3. Per germline, CDR1 SEHNR and CDR2 FQNEAQ (reference sequence). Here the CDR3 reads CASPPDDRINTEAFF. CDR3 nucleotide sequence: TGTGCCAGCCCGCCGGACGACAGAATAAACACTGAAGCTTTCTTT.

This clone came up once. The chain has TRBV5-6 and TRBJ1-2; no definite D call. Germline CDR1 and CDR2: SGHDT and YYEEEE. Trimming cost V 4 bases and J 8 bases, with 18 bases left between them. The CDR3 length is 14 residues. The CDR3 reads CASSDPGRREGYTF. DNA for the CDR3: TGTGCCAGCAGCGACCCGGGCCGGAGGGAGGGCTACACCTTC. Drawing the rest from reference TRBV5-6 and TRBJ1-2, the complete variable domain is DAGVTQSPTHLIKTRGQQVTLRCSPKSGHDTVSWYQQALGQGPQFIFQYYEEEERQRGNFPDRFSGHQFPNYSSELNVNALLLGDSALYLCASSDPGRREGYTFGSGTRLTVV.

V gene TRBV30 combines with J gene TRBJ1-6; D ambiguous. Trimming pared 0 bases from V and 10 bases from J, leaving 7 bases between. This CDR3 region has 12 residues. Per the germline V gene, CDR1 is GTSNPN and CDR2 is SVGIG (reference sequence). As DNA, the CDR3 is TGTGCCTGGAGTGTATTTCCGTCACCCCTCCACTTT. Encoded protein: CAWSVFPSPLHF.

A single count supports this clone. The V and J genes are TRBV6-4 and TRBJ2-3; TRBD2 matches at 10 bases. The J segment lost 9 bases and the V segment lost 0 bases, leaving 9 bases of the junction unmatched. The CDR3 extends over 16 amino acids. Per germline, CDR1 MRHNA and CDR2 SNTAGT. The CDR3 protein is CASSDSVAGGPPTQYF. The CDR3 coding sequence is TGTGCCAGCAGTGACTCAGTAGCGGGGGGCCCCCCGACGCAGTATTTT.

This clone has a single count. J is TRBJ2-5 and V is TRBV4-3; 8 positions agree with TRBD2. Germline-derived CDR1 and CDR2 are LGHNA and YSLEER. V gave up 2 bases and J gave up 2 bases; unmatched junction bases: 4. The CDR3 has 15 amino acids. The CDR3 region has the DNA TGCGCCAGCAGCCAAACGCGGGGGGAACAAGAGACCCAGTACTTC. It yields the protein CASSQTRGEQETQYF.

The chain carries TRBV10-1 and TRBJ2-1, with 7 bases identical to TRBD1. With 0 bases clipped from V and 7 bases from J, the junction kept 9 bases outside the gene matches. CDR3 length equals 16 residues. Germline V gives CDR1 WNHNN, CDR2 SYGVQD (reference sequence). CDR3 sequence reads: CASSESWQGEGNEQFF. The CDR3 coding sequence is TGCGCCAGCAGTGAGTCGTGGCAGGGGGAAGGAAATGAGCAGTTCTTC.

V gene TRBV7-8 combines with J gene TRBJ2-1; 10 bases match TRBD2. V lost 4 bases, J lost 6 bases, and 6 bases stayed unmatched. This CDR3 spans 15 amino acids. CDR1 and CDR2 from the germline V gene are SGHVS and FQNEAQ. The CDR3: CASSWRLAGLNEQFF. The CDR3 DNA is TGTGCCAGCAGCTGGCGACTAGCGGGCCTCAATGAGCAGTTCTTC.

The chain couples TRBV27 to TRBJ2-5; 7 bases align to TRBD2. Trimming cost V 10 bases and J 2 bases; bases outside gene matches: 10. In germline, CDR1 is MNHEY, CDR2 SMNVEV (reference sequence). This CDR3 has 14 amino acids. CDR3 residues: CANYRDYIQETQYF. In DNA, the CDR3 is TGTGCCAACTACCGGGACTACATTCAAGAGACCCAGTACTTC.

The chain joins TRBV7-9 to TRBJ1-5; D is undetermined. Trimming took off 2 bases at V and 1 base at J, with 12 bases between the two ends. The CDR3 is 16 amino acids. CDR1 and CDR2 from the germline V gene are SEHNR and FQNEAQ (reference sequence). DNA for the CDR3: TGTGCCAGCAGCTTAACGGGCGCGGGGAGCAATCAGCCCCAGCATTTT. Amino acid sequence: CASSLTGAGSNQPQHF.

The chain carries TRBV15 and TRBJ1-1; no reliable D call. The V gene's germline CDR1 is LNHNV and CDR2 YYDKDF (reference sequence). Trimming removed 1 base from V and 11 bases from J, with 14 bases in between. CDR3 length equals 13 residues. The CDR3 region is CATSRGGFRSAFF. The CDR3 bases are TGTGCCACCAGCAGAGGTGGGTTTCGGAGCGCTTTCTTT.

The chain is built from TRBV2 and TRBJ2-5; 13 bases agree with TRBD2. Trimming at V came to 8 bases and at J to 5 bases, leaving 5 bases not matched to a gene. The CDR3 runs to 14 residues. Germline V gives CDR1 SNHLY, CDR2 FYNNEI. CDR3 DNA: TGTGCCAGCCAACTAGCGGGGGGGCGTGAGACCCAGTACTTC. Translation: CASQLAGGRETQYF.

The chain joins TRBV7-3 to TRBJ2-3, with 7 bases lining up with TRBD1. Germline assignment: CDR1 SGHTA and CDR2 FQGTGA. The CDR3 is made up of 14 amino acids. Losses at the gene ends were 5 bases for V and 2 bases for J; bases not matched to a gene: 4. The DNA of the CDR3 is TGTGCCAGCAGCCTAGGGGGCTTCACAGATACGCAGTATTTT. It is translated as CASSLGGFTDTQYF.

The J gene is TRBJ2-3, the V gene TRBV5-1, with 13 bases that match TRBD2. Germline values: CDR1 SGHRS, CDR2 YFSETQ. The CDR3 is 16 amino acids. V was clipped by 4 bases and J by 1 base; unmatched bases: 3. CDR3 in amino acids: CASSRGTSGGTDTQYF. The DNA for the CDR3 is TGCGCCAGCAGCCGCGGGACTAGCGGGGGCACAGATACGCAGTATTTT. Full variable domain (remainder filled in from reference TRBV5-1 and TRBJ2-3): KAGVTQTPRYLIKTRGQQVTLSCSPISGHRSVSWYQQTPGQGLQFLFEYFSETQRNKGNFPGRFSGRQFSNSRSEMNVSTLELGDSALYLCASSRGTSGGTDTQYFGPGTRLTVL.

V gene TRBV6-6 combines with J gene TRBJ1-1; a possible D gene is TRBD1 (6 bases). The ends were cut back, 6 bases at V and 0 bases at J, with 14 bases in the middle. The germline CDR1 and CDR2 sequences are MNHNY and SVGAGI (reference sequence). The CDR3 contains 15 residues. In DNA, the CDR3 is TGTGCCAGCAGCCTGGACAGCCGAATGAACACTGAAGCTTTCTTT. Residues: CASSLDSRMNTEAFF.

To note about this clone: In the same sample, other DNA sequences code for this CDR3. The chain joins TRBV7-3 to TRBJ2-7; TRBD1 matches 10 bases. V lost 3 bases to trimming and J lost 0 bases; unmatched junction nucleotides: 2. This CDR3 has 15 residues. From germline, CDR1 is SGHTA and CDR2 FQGTGA. The DNA of the CDR3 is TGTGCCAGCAGCTTGACAGGGGGCAGCTCCTACGAGCAGTACTTC. Encoded protein: CASSLTGGSSYEQYF.

The chain joins TRBV15 to TRBJ1-5, with 8 bases identical to TRBD1. V trimming: 3 bases; J trimming: 3 bases; junction bases outside the gene matches: 4. CDR1 and CDR2 from the germline V gene are LNHNV and YYDKDF (reference sequence). The CDR3 sequence is 15 residues long. CDR3 nucleotides: TGTGCCACCAGCAGGGAGGGACAGGTCAATCAGCCCCAGCATTTT. Its translation is CATSREGQVNQPQHF.

This chain uses TRBV5-5 with TRBJ1-1; perhaps TRBD1 as D (6 bases). Per the germline V gene, CDR1 is SGHKS and CDR2 is YYEKEE (reference sequence). V shed 6 bases and J shed 0 bases, with 15 bases lying between them. CDR3 length equals 15 residues. CDR3 in DNA: TGTGCCAGCACATTTGGGACATGGATGAACACTGAAGCTTTCTTT. Amino acid sequence: CASTFGTWMNTEAFF.

The chain combines TRBV7-9 with TRBJ1-1, with 7 positions matching TRBD1. There are 14 residues in the CDR3. Losses at the gene ends were 5 bases for V and 4 bases for J; bases not matched to a gene: 7. The germline gives CDR1 SEHNR, CDR2 FQNEAQ (reference sequence). CDR3: CASSRVPGGTEAFF. CDR3 coding DNA: TGTGCCAGCAGCAGAGTACCAGGGGGCACTGAAGCTTTCTTT.

V and J are TRBV7-9 and TRBJ1-4; TRBD1 might be the D (6 bases). This CDR3 spans 14 amino acids. V was shortened by 4 bases and J by 11 bases, with 17 bases between the two germline ends. CDR1 and CDR2 (germline): SEHNR, FQNEAQ (reference sequence). CDR3 nucleotide sequence: TGTGCCAGCAGCTCCCCAGTCCAGGGGTGGAAACTGTTTTTT. It specifies CASSSPVQGWKLFF.

The chain couples TRBV11-3 to TRBJ2-7; TRBD1 matches at 9 bases. Germline trimming cut 4 bases from V and 1 base from J; bases unmatched to any gene: 17. CDR3 length: 19 amino acids. Germline V gene sequence: CDR1 SGHNT, CDR2 YENEEA. The CDR3 reads CASSSPQGQGRGPSYEQYF. CDR3 sequence (DNA): TGTGCCAGCAGCTCTCCGCAGGGACAGGGAAGGGGGCCTTCCTACGAGCAGTACTTC.

The chain is built from TRBV4-3 and TRBJ1-4; D gene ambiguous. The V gene lost 1 base and the J gene lost 0 bases, with 9 bases spanning the gap. The CDR3 has 16 amino acids. Germline lookup yields CDR1 LGHNA and CDR2 YSLEER. CDR3 sequence reads: CASSQGPDATNEKLFF. The CDR3 nucleotides are TGCGCCAGCAGCCAAGGTCCAGATGCAACTAATGAAAAACTGTTTTTT.

The chain combines TRBV2 with TRBJ2-1, with D possibly being TRBD1 (5 bases). Germline assignment: CDR1 SNHLY and CDR2 FYNNEI. The V gene lost 7 bases and the J gene lost 8 bases, with 21 bases spanning the gap. The CDR3 is 15 amino acids. The CDR3 sequence is CASTKQVTRRDEQFF. CDR3 bases: TGTGCCAGCACCAAACAGGTGACGCGGCGCGATGAGCAGTTCTTC. The full variable domain, rest sourced from reference TRBV2 and TRBJ2-1, is EPEVTQTPSHQVTQMGQEVILRCVPISNHLYFYWYRQILGQKVEFLVSFYNNEISEKSEIFDDQFSVERPDGSNFTLKIRSTKLEDSAMYFCASTKQVTRRDEQFFGPGTRLTVL.